A single sample is the source of the 8 T cell receptor beta chains below, sequenced in a study of early T cells in non-severe SARS-CoV-2 infection. TCRdb re-derived calls from the 5' RACE reads in MiXCR, one entry per CDR3 protein. The sample comprises around 68,000 distinct CDR3 sequences, approximately 12% of which are singletons, and around 1.4% rests with the top ten. The material sequenced was whole blood, taken at baseline. The receptors derive from an adult who was a healthcare worker with PCR-confirmed SARS-CoV-2 infection or an uninfected control (not recorded which).

This clonotype was observed a handful of times. The rearrangement joins TRBV6-5 to TRBJ1-1, with 11 bases lining up with TRBD1. The length of the CDR3 is 16 residues. Trimming at V came to 6 bases and at J to 5 bases, leaving 11 bases not matched to a gene. Per germline, CDR1 MNHEY and CDR2 SVGAGI. The DNA for the CDR3 is TGTGCCAGCAGCTCCCTTCCGGGACAGGGGGTTACTGAAGCTTTCTTT. It translates to CASSSLPGQGVTEAFF.

This sequence joins TRBV28 and TRBJ2-5; 9 bases fit TRBD1. Germline V CDR1 and CDR2: MDHEN, SYDVKM. V shed 5 bases, J shed 3 bases, and the junction held 7 bases outside the gene matches. The CDR3 contains 15 residues. The CDR3, as DNA: TGTGCCAGCAGTACAGGGGGCTCGTTAGAAGAGACCCAGTACTTC. It is translated as CASSTGGSLEETQYF.

This clonotype was recorded many times. J is TRBJ1-1 and V is TRBV7-2; D gene uncertain. The CDR3 runs to 16 residues. V was shortened by 4 bases and J by 0 bases, with 15 bases between the two germline ends. In germline, CDR1 is SGHTA, CDR2 FQGNSA. The CDR3 sequence is CASSSSLLTMNTEAFF. In DNA, the CDR3 is TGTGCCAGCAGCTCCTCCCTACTTACTATGAACACTGAAGCTTTCTTT.

This clonotype was found many times. The V call is TRBV6-1, the J call TRBJ2-1; no clear D gene. The germline V gene encodes CDR1 MNHNS and CDR2 SASEGT. Trimming left V 4 bases short and J 9 bases short, with 4 bases between. The CDR3 totals 10 residues. CDR3 residues: CASSGVEQFF. CDR3 sequence (DNA): TGTGCCAGCAGTGGGGTTGAGCAGTTCTTC.

This clonotype was detected a few times. The chain recombines TRBV11-2 with TRBJ1-3, with D uncertain. This CDR3 is built from 13 residues. In germline, CDR1 is SGHAT, CDR2 FQNNGV. Trimming shortened V by 3 bases and J by 1 base, and 4 bases separated the two germline ends. Written as DNA, the CDR3 is TGTGCCAGCAGCTTCCCTTCTGGAAACACCATATATTTT. Residues: CASSFPSGNTIYF.

This rearrangement joins TRBV7-9 to TRBJ2-5; TRBD1 aligns across 9 bases. This CDR3 is 15 amino acids long. J gave up 4 bases and V 3 bases, and 6 bases lay outside the gene matches. Germline CDR1 SEHNR, CDR2 FQNEAQ (reference sequence). DNA of the CDR3: TGTGCCAGCAGCTTCCGGACAGGGGAGACAGAGACCCAGTACTTC. It yields the protein CASSFRTGETETQYF.

The chain carries TRBV12-3 or TRBV12-4 and TRBJ2-1; possibly TRBD2 for D (6 bases). CDR3 length equals 14 residues. V was shortened by 3 bases and J by 7 bases, with 13 bases between the two germline ends. In DNA, the CDR3 is TGTGCCAGCAGTTTGGCGGGACTGTTAAATGAGCAGTTCTTC. This codes for CASSLAGLLNEQFF.

Judged by abundance, this clonotype is medium-sized. This chain links TRBV6-2 or TRBV6-3 with TRBJ2-3, with TRBD2 identical over 9 bases. Losses at the gene ends were 5 bases for V and 6 bases for J; bases not matched to a gene: 6. Germline V lookup: CDR1 MNHEY, CDR2 SVGEGT. The CDR3 extends over 14 amino acids. In DNA form, the CDR3 reads TGTGCCAGCAGTGGTGTTAGCGGGAGCGATACGCAGTATTTT. Translation: CASSGVSGSDTQYF.